This T cell receptor (beta chain) was retrieved from a study of early T cells in non-severe SARS-CoV-2 infection. Overall study context: With bulk RNA from unsorted whole blood as input, sequencing yielded unpaired chains. Points from the study as a whole: Database matching using VDJdb favored anti-spike CD8 responses, with private and CD4 specificities left missing.

Each single cDNA molecule received a unique molecular identifier. TCRdb recomputed calls from the 5' RACE reads with MiXCR, one row per CDR3 protein. The data hold fewer than 35,000 distinct CDR3 sequences, with about 4.5% observed a single time. Per the germline V gene, CDR1 is KGHSH and CDR2 is LQKENI. Trimming cost V 4 bases and J 2 bases, with 10 bases left between them. The CDR3 covers 14 residues. This clonotype was seen many times. Its antigen is not identified. Sequenced sample: whole blood. This sequence was found in an adult who was a healthcare worker with PCR-confirmed SARS-CoV-2 infection or an uninfected control (not recorded which). The rearrangement links TRBV18 to TRBJ2-3; D possibly matches TRBD1 or TRBD2 (5 bases each). The CDR3 loop reads CASSHIGTTDTQYF. The CDR3 DNA sequence: TGTGCCAGCTCACACATAGGGACCACAGATACGCAGTATTTT.